The 22 T cell receptor beta chains below come from one sample, sequenced in a study of early stage breast cancer tumors. Clones were sequenced by immunoSEQ multiplex PCR, and TCRdb holds only the in-frame ones, with some missing. This table holds about 70,000 clones, less than 90% found once. The sequencing input was blood. These receptor sequences come from a person aged 40 to 49 with breast cancer.

This clone was counted a few times. This chain joins TRBV28 and TRBJ2-7, with D tentatively TRBD2 (5 bases). The CDR3 runs to 15 residues. CDR1 is MDHEN and CDR2 is SYDVKM in the germline V gene. Trimming cost V 5 bases and J 4 bases, with 18 bases left between them. The CDR3 here is CASSPTWQSGYEQYF. CDR3 bases: TGTGCCAGCAGTCCTACGTGGCAGAGCGGTTACGAGCAGTACTTC.

The CDR3 DNA reads as TGTGCCAGCAGCTCCTCCCGGGCCTCTGGGGCCAACGTCCTGACTTTC. Protein: CASSSSRASGANVLTF. The rearrangement links TRBV7-9 to TRBJ2-6; no firm D call. Germline CDR1 SEHNR, CDR2 FQNEAQ (reference sequence). The CDR3 sequence is 16 residues long. V gave up 4 bases and J gave up 0 bases, with 10 bases separating them. Full variable domain (rest looked up from reference TRBV7-9 and TRBJ2-6): DTGVSQNPRHKITKRGQNVTFRCDPISEHNRLYWYRQTLGQGPEFLTYFQNEAQLEKSRLLSDRFSAERPKGSFSTLEIQRTEQGDSAMYLCASSSSRASGANVLTFGAGSRLTVL.

This chain links TRBV11-2 with TRBJ2-1; D call uncertain. The CDR3 sequence is 16 residues long. Trimming took off 1 base at V and 0 bases at J, with 10 bases between the two ends. Germline CDR1 reads SGHAT; CDR2 reads FQNNGV. The CDR3 sequence is CASSLGVTSSYNEQFF. As DNA, the CDR3 is TGTGCCAGCAGCTTAGGGGTTACGAGCTCCTACAATGAGCAGTTCTTC.

This clone was seen only a few times. This chain connects TRBV29-1 to TRBJ1-2, with 7 bases that match TRBD1. The CDR3 is made up of 12 amino acids. Germline CDR1 is SQVTM and CDR2 is ANQGSEA. J was trimmed by 4 bases and V by 5 bases; bases with no gene match: 4. The CDR3 DNA is TGCAGCGTTCGACAGGGAGGCTATGGCTACACCTTC. This sequence encodes CSVRQGGYGYTF. Full variable domain (remainder filled in from reference TRBV29-1 and TRBJ1-2): SAVISQKPSRDICQRGTSLTIQCQVDSQVTMMFWYRQQPGQSLTLIATANQGSEATYESGFVIDKFPISRPNLTFSTLTVSNMSPEDSSIYLCSVRQGGYGYTFGSGTRLTVV.

This chain connects TRBV30 to TRBJ2-7; possibly TRBD2 for D (6 bases). Germline CDR1 GTSNPN, CDR2 SVGIG (reference sequence). Trimming took 0 bases from V and 1 from J, leaving 10 bases between them. This CDR3 spans 14 amino acids. CDR3 protein: CAWSVVSGSYEQYF. Written as DNA, the CDR3 is TGTGCCTGGAGTGTAGTTAGCGGATCCTACGAGCAGTACTTC.

In DNA, the CDR3 is TGTGCCAGTAGTATAGGCCAGGACGGAGAGACCCAGTACTTC. Protein product: CASSIGQDGETQYF. The rearrangement links TRBV19 to TRBJ2-5; no reliable D call. The CDR3 contains 14 residues. The V gene's germline CDR1 is LNHDA and CDR2 SQIVND (reference sequence). The V end lost 1 base, the J end lost 4 bases, and 10 bases lay between the germline ends.

The chain combines TRBV25-1 with TRBJ1-1; D ambiguous. From germline, CDR1 is MGHDK and CDR2 SYGVNS. This CDR3 has 11 residues. The V end lost 6 bases, the J end lost 2 bases, and 4 bases lay between the germline ends. The CDR3 DNA reads TGTGCCAGCAGAGTAAACACTGAAGCTTTCTTT. The encoded protein is CASRVNTEAFF. Full variable domain (missing parts from reference TRBV25-1 and TRBJ1-1): EADIYQTPRYLVIGTGKKITLECSQTMGHDKMYWYQQDPGMELHLIHYSYGVNSTEKGDLSSESTVSRIRTEHFPLTLESARPSHTSQYLCASRVNTEAFFGQGTRLTVV.

This clone was seen more than once but under ten times. This chain connects TRBV7-9 to TRBJ1-5; no firm D call. Trimming pared 4 bases from V and 0 bases from J, leaving 7 bases between. CDR3 size: 14 residues. Germline values: CDR1 SEHNR, CDR2 FQNEAQ (reference sequence). The CDR3 loop reads CASSSDASNQPQHF. CDR3 nucleotides: TGTGCCAGCAGCTCCGACGCTAGCAATCAGCCCCAGCATTTT.

The chain recombines TRBV19 with TRBJ1-1; D ambiguous. Trimming took 0 bases from V and 1 from J, leaving 3 bases between them. CDR3 length: 13 residues. From germline, CDR1 is LNHDA and CDR2 SQIVND (reference sequence). The CDR3 loop reads CASSIDENTEAFF. The CDR3 DNA follows: TGTGCCAGTAGTATAGACGAGAACACTGAAGCTTTCTTT.

The chain employs TRBV7-9 and TRBJ1-1; D not certain. Germline lookup yields CDR1 SEHNR and CDR2 FQNEAQ (reference sequence). V was trimmed by 5 bases and J by 2 bases, leaving 6 bases between them. This CDR3 contains 12 residues. The DNA for the CDR3 is TGTGCCAGCAGCCCTATAAACACTGAAGCTTTCTTT. This translates into CASSPINTEAFF.

This chain joins TRBV6-5 and TRBJ2-3, with D uncertain. Germline V lookup: CDR1 MNHEY, CDR2 SVGAGI. V dropped 6 bases and J dropped 0 bases, with 7 bases sitting between them. The CDR3 runs 13 residues. CDR3 sequence (DNA): TGTGCCAGCAGCTCTGGTAGCACAGATACGCAGTATTTT. It encodes CASSSGSTDTQYF.

The CDR3 protein is CASSRTANYGYTF. CDR3 nucleotides: TGTGCCAGCAGCAGGACAGCTAACTATGGCTACACCTTC. The chain is built from TRBV6-6 and TRBJ1-2, with D possibly TRBD1 on 6 matching bases. The V end was cut by 6 bases, the J end by 0 bases, with 8 bases between. The CDR3 covers 13 residues. Germline V gene lookup returns CDR1 MNHNY and CDR2 SVGAGI (reference sequence).

The gene calls are TRBV29-1 and TRBJ2-2; D unclear. The CDR3 sequence is 11 residues long. The V gene lost 3 bases and the J gene lost 7 bases, with 6 bases spanning the gap. Germline-derived CDR1 and CDR2 are SQVTM and ANQGSEA. The CDR3 DNA reads as TGCAGCGTTGAGAACTACGGGGAGCTGTTTTTT. It codes for CSVENYGELFF.

This rearrangement joins TRBV11-2 to TRBJ1-1, with TRBD1 matching 9 bases. CDR1 SGHAT and CDR2 FQNNGV come from the germline V gene. V lost 2 bases and J lost 7; bases outside the gene matches: 11. CDR3 size: 16 residues. In nucleotides, the CDR3 is TGTGCCAGCAGCTTAAGGCGGGGACAGGGTACGATTGAAGCTTTCTTT. It specifies CASSLRRGQGTIEAFF. The full variable domain, completed using reference TRBV11-2 and TRBJ1-1, is EAGVAQSPRYKIIEKRQSVAFWCNPISGHATLYWYQQILGQGPKLLIQFQNNGVVDDSQLPKDRFSAERLKGVDSTLKIQPAKLEDSAVYLCASSLRRGQGTIEAFFGQGTRLTVV.

The chain employs TRBV21-1 and TRBJ1-2. TRBV21-1 is a pseudogene segment. This CDR3 spans 14 amino acids. CDR3 bases: TGTGCCAGCAGAGGACCCCTTCGATGCTATGGCTACACCTTC. It is translated as CASRGPLRCYGYTF.

The chain is built from TRBV29-1 and TRBJ2-1, with TRBD2 matching 12 bases. V lost 4 bases and J lost 9; bases outside the gene matches: 4. The CDR3 loop spans 13 amino acids. The germline V gene encodes CDR1 SQVTM and CDR2 ANQGSEA. The CDR3 DNA sequence: TGCAGCGTTGGACTAGCGGGAGCTCGTGAGCAGTTCTTC. This encodes CSVGLAGAREQFF.

This rearrangement joins TRBV15 to TRBJ2-1; D is unresolved. Germline CDR1 LNHNV, CDR2 YYDKDF (reference sequence). This CDR3 is 14 amino acids long. Between the trimmed V and J ends, which lost 3 bases and 5 bases, there was a span of 11 bases. CDR3: CATSSGSLNNEQFF. CDR3 nucleotide sequence: TGTGCCACCAGCAGTGGCTCCTTAAACAATGAGCAGTTCTTC.

A few counts support this clone. The chain carries TRBV29-1 and TRBJ1-5, with TRBD1 as a possible D gene (6 bases). The CDR3 runs 13 residues. CDR1 and CDR2 (germline): SQVTM, ANQGSEA. Trimming cost V 7 bases and J 3 bases, with 13 bases left between them. The CDR3 DNA reads as TGCAGCGCCATAACAGGGACCAATCAGCCCCAGCATTTT. This codes for CSAITGTNQPQHF.

The V call is TRBV18, the J call TRBJ2-1, with TRBD2 matching 14 bases. The germline V gene encodes CDR1 KGHSH and CDR2 LQKENI. V trimming: 0 bases; J trimming: 4 bases; junction bases outside the gene matches: 5. The CDR3 length is 18 residues. This CDR3 reads CASSPPGRTSGRYNEQFF. Here the CDR3 DNA reads TGTGCCAGCTCACCACCGGGTCGGACTAGCGGGAGGTACAATGAGCAGTTCTTC.

This rearrangement joins TRBV11-2 to TRBJ2-1; D ambiguous. The CDR3 covers 13 residues. Germline CDR1 SGHAT, CDR2 FQNNGV. V gave up 0 bases and J gave up 9 bases, with 9 bases separating them. CDR3 sequence: CASSLDAASEQFF. The CDR3 nucleotides are TGTGCCAGCAGCTTAGATGCGGCAAGTGAGCAGTTCTTC.

As to this clone: The junction does not match germline at one end; this may be a read error. The gene calls are TRBV7-7 and TRBJ2-5, with D tentatively TRBD1 or TRBD2 (5 bases each). The CDR3 has 14 amino acids. CDR1 is SSHAT, CDR2 FNYEAQ, per germline (reference sequence). CDR3 DNA: TGTGCTAGCAGCTTAACTGGGGGTCAAGAGACCCAGTACTTC. It encodes CASSLTGGQETQYF.

The chain employs TRBV4-1 and TRBJ2-6; the D is unclear. This CDR3 spans 15 amino acids. The V end was cut by 1 base, the J end by 4 bases, with 8 bases between. Germline V CDR1 and CDR2: MGHRA, YSYEKL. CDR3 protein: CASSQAGFGANVLTF. CDR3 nucleotide sequence: TGCGCCAGCAGCCAAGCCGGGTTCGGGGCCAACGTCCTGACTTTC.